This T cell receptor beta chain comes out of a study of radiotherapy plus CTLA-4 blockade in lung cancer. Study findings and constraints: After treatment with radiotherapy plus ipilimumab, TCR clones that came from the tumor expanded in blood. Interferon-beta, together with early blood T cell clone dynamics, reportedly best predicted response.

Germline V gene sequence: CDR1 SNHLY, CDR2 FYNNEI. The CDR3 extends over 15 amino acids. V was trimmed by 4 bases and J by 3 bases, leaving 14 bases between them. Those with chemo-refractory metastatic non-small-cell lung cancer were treated with focal radiation combined with CTLA-4 blockade using ipilimumab. Clones were read by immunoSEQ multiplex PCR, and TCRdb kept only the in-frame ones, dropping some. The table includes more than 90,000 clones, roughly 80% detected once. Remarks on this clone: Its target is not known.

The chain carries TRBV2 and TRBJ2-3, with unresolved D. The sample in question was peripheral blood, obtained from a patient treated with radiotherapy plus ipilimumab. This TCR came from a human donor with non-small cell lung cancer that progressed on radiotherapy plus ipilimumab. The CDR3 is CASSVGRSFTDTQYF. The DNA of the CDR3 is TGTGCCAGCAGTGTCGGACGGTCTTTTACAGATACGCAGTATTTT.